The 19 T cell receptor beta chains below all came from one sample that was sequenced in a study of T cell responses to AZD1222 COVID-19 vaccine. Assay used: immunoSEQ multiplex PCR; TCRdb lists only in-frame clones, some missing. The sample holds about 130,000 clones; approximately 94% are singletons and the top ten take roughly 6.6%. The source was peripheral blood, collected on day 0 of AZD1222 vaccination. These receptors all come from an adult in good health.

The chain links TRBV5-1 to TRBJ2-4; the match to TRBD1 covers 8 bases. The CDR3 has 12 residues. Germline CDR1 SGHRS, CDR2 YFSETQ. V was pared by 4 bases and J by 9 bases, with 3 bases of the junction left unmatched. The CDR3 spells CASSGTGGIQYF. For the CDR3, the DNA is TGCGCCAGCAGCGGGACAGGAGGCATTCAGTACTTC. Based on the CDR3 plus reference TRBV5-1 and TRBJ2-4, the full variable domain is KAGVTQTPRYLIKTRGQQVTLSCSPISGHRSVSWYQQTPGQGLQFLFEYFSETQRNKGNFPGRFSGRQFSNSRSEMNVSTLELGDSALYLCASSGTGGIQYFGAGTRLSVL.

V gene TRBV18 combines with J gene TRBJ2-7; 7 nucleotides match TRBD1. The length of the CDR3 is 15 residues. Trimming at V came to 0 bases and at J to 5 bases, leaving 7 bases not matched to a gene. Germline V lookup: CDR1 KGHSH, CDR2 LQKENI. The DNA for the CDR3 is TGTGCCAGCTCACCACCAACCAGGGGGTCCCACGAGCAGTACTTC. Encoded protein: CASSPPTRGSHEQYF.

CDR3 region: CASSESRGRARGSPLHF. CDR3 nucleotide sequence: TGTGCCAGCAGTGAATCAAGGGGGCGCGCTAGGGGTTCACCCCTCCACTTT. The chain uses TRBV6-1 and TRBJ1-6, with TRBD1 matching over 7 bases. Germline V CDR1 and CDR2: MNHNS, SASEGT. The CDR3 length is 17 residues. The ends lost 2 bases at V and 9 bases at J; junction bases unmatched: 13.

V and J are TRBV4-1 and TRBJ1-2, with TRBD1 matching 8 bases. Germline assignment: CDR1 MGHRA and CDR2 YSYEKL. The CDR3 loop spans 13 amino acids. Trimming removed 1 base from V and 5 bases from J; junction bases left unmatched: 0. CDR3 sequence: CASSQGTGYGYTF. CDR3 in DNA: TGCGCCAGCAGCCAAGGGACAGGGTATGGCTACACCTTC.

The chain has TRBV7-2 and TRBJ2-3, with a possible D match to TRBD2 (5 bases). The CDR3 runs 16 residues. The V and J ends lost 2 bases and 4 bases respectively, with 16 bases between them. CDR1 and CDR2 (germline): SGHTA, FQGNSA. The CDR3 bases are TGTGCCAGCAGCTTATCCACTAGAGCGTTCGCAGATACGCAGTATTTT. Translating gives CASSLSTRAFADTQYF. The full variable domain, rest sourced from reference TRBV7-2 and TRBJ2-3, is GAGVSQSPSNKVTEKGKDVELRCDPISGHTALYWYRQSLGQGLEFLIYFQGNSAPDKSGLPSDRFSAERTGGSVSTLTIQRTQQEDSAVYLCASSLSTRAFADTQYFGPGTRLTVL.

J is TRBJ2-5 and V is TRBV27, with a tentative D call TRBD1 (5 bases). Trimming left V 3 bases short and J 3 bases short, with 8 bases between. Per germline, CDR1 MNHEY and CDR2 SMNVEV (reference sequence). CDR3 size: 13 residues. The CDR3 here is CASSFIGEETQYF. The CDR3 region has the DNA TGTGCCAGCAGTTTTATAGGGGAAGAGACCCAGTACTTC.

This clone was seen only once. The J gene is TRBJ2-5, the V gene TRBV28; 10 bases map to TRBD1. Trimming at V came to 5 bases and at J to 3 bases, leaving 6 bases not matched to a gene. CDR1 and CDR2 from the germline V gene are MDHEN and SYDVKM. CDR3 length: 15 residues. The CDR3, as DNA: TGTGCCAGCAGTCGTATAGGGACAGGGGAAGAGACCCAGTACTTC. Its protein product is CASSRIGTGEETQYF.

This chain connects TRBV7-2 to TRBJ2-3; no clear D. From germline, CDR1 is SGHTA and CDR2 FQGNSA. Trimming cost V 4 bases and J 0 bases, with 5 bases left between them. The length of the CDR3 is 13 residues. CDR3: CASSSPSTDTQYF. CDR3 coding DNA: TGTGCCAGCAGCTCCCCCAGCACAGATACGCAGTATTTT. Variable domain in full (rest from reference TRBV7-2 and TRBJ2-3): GAGVSQSPSNKVTEKGKDVELRCDPISGHTALYWYRQSLGQGLEFLIYFQGNSAPDKSGLPSDRFSAERTGGSVSTLTIQRTQQEDSAVYLCASSSPSTDTQYFGPGTRLTVL.

This clone has only a few counts. The J gene is TRBJ2-1, the V gene TRBV20-1; D unclear. The V end lost 2 bases, the J end lost 7 bases, and 6 bases lay between the germline ends. The germline CDR1 and CDR2 sequences are DFQATT and SNEGSKA (reference sequence). CDR3 size: 11 residues. The CDR3 reads CSARRANEQFF. CDR3 coding DNA: TGCAGTGCTAGACGAGCGAATGAGCAGTTCTTC.

V usage is TRBV7-8 and J usage is TRBJ2-1, with 10 bases that match TRBD2. V trimming: 5 bases; J trimming: 7 bases; junction bases outside the gene matches: 14. Germline V gene data show CDR1 as SGHVS and CDR2 as FQNEAQ. The CDR3 has 17 residues. CDR3 residues: CASSPTRLAGEGNEQFF. The CDR3 bases are TGTGCCAGCAGCCCAACGCGTCTAGCGGGAGAAGGAAATGAGCAGTTCTTC.

The gene calls are TRBV24-1 and TRBJ2-3; 14 bases are shared with TRBD2. This CDR3 is 16 amino acids long. Germline loops: CDR1 KGHDR, CDR2 SFDVKD. V shed 3 bases and J 5 bases; nucleotides not matched to a gene: 3. The CDR3 sequence is CATSDQGTSGRDTQYF. As DNA, the CDR3 is TGTGCCACCAGTGATCAAGGGACTAGCGGGAGAGATACGCAGTATTTT.

The chain couples TRBV3-1 (or the pseudogene TRBV3-2) to TRBJ1-2; D remains ambiguous. Between the trimmed V and J ends, which lost 0 bases and 4 bases, there was a span of 24 bases. This CDR3 is built from 19 residues. Germline CDR1 is LGHDT and CDR2 is YNNKEL (reference sequence). CDR3 nucleotide sequence: TGTGCCAGCAGCCAAGATATTGCCCTCGGGAGGGCCTTAGGCTATGGCTACACCTTC. Translation: CASSQDIALGRALGYGYTF.

The chain joins TRBV27 to TRBJ2-2; D is uncertain. The CDR3 is 13 amino acids. Trimming cost V 4 bases and J 4 bases, with 7 bases left between them. Germline V lookup: CDR1 MNHEY, CDR2 SMNVEV (reference sequence). CDR3 sequence: CASSWFGTGELFF. The CDR3 nucleotides read TGTGCCAGCAGTTGGTTTGGCACCGGGGAGCTGTTTTTT.

The J gene is TRBJ1-2, the V gene TRBV27, with D possibly being TRBD1 (6 bases). In germline, CDR1 is MNHEY, CDR2 SMNVEV (reference sequence). The CDR3 is 14 residues long. V lost 3 bases, J lost 5 bases, and 13 bases lay in between. CDR3 DNA: TGTGCCAGCAGTTTGCTGGCAGGGGAGTATGGCTACACCTTC. As protein: CASSLLAGEYGYTF.

The rearrangement joins TRBV18 to TRBJ1-4, with 8 bases that match TRBD1. The CDR3 totals 13 residues. The junction had 1 base not matched to a gene; V was cut back by 2 bases and J by 8 bases. Germline V gene data show CDR1 as KGHSH and CDR2 as LQKENI. DNA of the CDR3: TGTGCCAGCTCACCAGGACAGGGAGAAAAACTGTTTTTT. It specifies CASSPGQGEKLFF.

The rearrangement joins TRBV19 to TRBJ2-6; 8 nucleotides line up with TRBD1. Losses at the gene ends were 8 bases for V and 2 bases for J; bases not matched to a gene: 8. The length of the CDR3 is 16 residues. Germline-derived CDR1 and CDR2 are LNHDA and SQIVND (reference sequence). CDR3 DNA sequence: TGTGCCAGTTCGCAGGGGGCGACAGCTGGGGCCAACGTCCTGACTTTC. It codes for CASSQGATAGANVLTF.

The chain combines TRBV27 with TRBJ2-7; 10 positions agree with TRBD2. This CDR3 has 16 amino acids. The J segment lost 6 bases and the V segment lost 2 bases, leaving 10 bases of the junction unmatched. CDR1 and CDR2 (germline): MNHEY, SMNVEV (reference sequence). The CDR3 DNA reads as TGTGCCAGCAGTTTAAGTCTAGCGGGAGCTTGGGTCGAGCAGTACTTC. Translating it yields CASSLSLAGAWVEQYF.

This clone was seen once. V usage is TRBV6-1 and J usage is TRBJ2-3; D gene ambiguous. Trimming shortened V by 3 bases and J by 0 bases, and 13 bases separated the two germline ends. The CDR3 spans 16 residues. Germline V lookup: CDR1 MNHNS, CDR2 SASEGT. The CDR3 bases are TGTGCCAGCAGTGACCCGGGCTTTACGAGCACAGATACGCAGTATTTT. Encoded protein: CASSDPGFTSTDTQYF.

The rearrangement joins TRBV3-1 (or the pseudogene TRBV3-2) to TRBJ2-3, with 11 positions matching TRBD2. Per the germline V gene, CDR1 is LGHDT and CDR2 is YNNKEL (reference sequence). The V gene end was trimmed by 4 bases and the J gene end by 2 bases; junction bases not matched to a gene: 5. This CDR3 contains 16 residues. CDR3: CASSRRGLADTDTQYF. The CDR3 DNA follows: TGTGCCAGCAGCCGCCGGGGACTAGCGGACACAGATACGCAGTATTTT.